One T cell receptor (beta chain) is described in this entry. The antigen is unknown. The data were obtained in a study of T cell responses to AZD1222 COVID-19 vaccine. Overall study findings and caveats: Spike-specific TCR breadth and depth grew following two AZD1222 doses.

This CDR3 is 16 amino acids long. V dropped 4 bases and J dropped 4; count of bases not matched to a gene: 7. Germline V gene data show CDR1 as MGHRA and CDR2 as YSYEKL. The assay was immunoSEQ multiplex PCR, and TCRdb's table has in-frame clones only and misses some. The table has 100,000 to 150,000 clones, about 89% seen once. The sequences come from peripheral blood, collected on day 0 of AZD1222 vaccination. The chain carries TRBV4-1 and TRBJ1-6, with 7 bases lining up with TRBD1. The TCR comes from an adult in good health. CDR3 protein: CASSLGTALYNSPLHF. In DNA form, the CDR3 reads TGCGCCAGCAGCCTAGGGACAGCGCTATATAATTCACCCCTCCACTTT.